This passage covers 16 T cell receptor beta chains from one sample sequenced in a study of cytomegalovirus exposure and HLA in healthy donors. PCR primers comprised 60 Vbeta and 13 Jbeta primers. Libraries were prepared by immunoSEQ multiplex PCR; TCRdb keeps only in-frame clonotypes and omits some of them. The table records approximately 180,000 clones, 70% to 80% of them present only once. Sequenced material: PBMCs. These receptors were taken from a male donor in good health and CMV-seronegative.

V is TRBV28 and J is TRBJ1-5; 12 bases agree with TRBD1. V dropped 5 bases and J dropped 4; count of bases not matched to a gene: 6. This CDR3 has 16 amino acids. Germline assignment: CDR1 MDHEN and CDR2 SYDVKM. Here the CDR3 reads CASSEGTGGRNQPQHF. The CDR3 DNA follows: TGTGCCAGCAGTGAAGGGACAGGGGGCCGTAATCAGCCCCAGCATTTT.

In its sample, this clone was seen a few times. This chain links TRBV29-1 with TRBJ2-3; D unclear. V dropped 6 bases and J dropped 7 bases, with 14 bases sitting between them. This CDR3 has 12 amino acids. Germline lookup yields CDR1 SQVTM and CDR2 ANQGSEA. The CDR3 loop reads CSVGTTSYTQYF. The CDR3 DNA follows: TGCAGCGTCGGAACTACCTCCTATACGCAGTATTTT.

The chain combines TRBV10-2 with TRBJ1-1, with TRBD1 as a possible D gene (6 bases). The ends were cut back, 0 bases at V and 1 base at J, with 9 bases in the middle. This CDR3 region has 15 residues. The V gene's germline CDR1 is WSHSY and CDR2 SAAADI. Here the CDR3 DNA reads TGCGCCAGCAGTGAGTCTCGGACAGAGAACACTGAAGCTTTCTTT. It codes for CASSESRTENTEAFF.

V is TRBV7-6 and J is TRBJ2-3, with a weak D call TRBD2 (5 bases). This CDR3 comprises 13 residues. V lost 5 bases, J lost 1 base, and 7 bases lay in between. CDR1 and CDR2 from the germline V gene are SGHVS and FNYEAQ. DNA for the CDR3: TGTGCCAGCAGCCCTAGCCGCACAGATACGCAGTATTTT. It encodes CASSPSRTDTQYF.

V is TRBV7-3 and J is TRBJ2-1; D might be TRBD1 (6 bases). With 1 base removed from V and 0 bases from J, the gap between germline ends came to 10 bases. The CDR3 contains 16 residues. CDR1 and CDR2 from the germline V gene are SGHTA and FQGTGA. The CDR3 DNA reads as TGTGCCAGCAGCTTAAAACAGGGCAGCTCCTACAATGAGCAGTTCTTC. This gives the protein CASSLKQGSSYNEQFF.

The CDR3 is CASSLGGNGYGYTF. In DNA form, the CDR3 reads TGTGCCAGCAGTTTAGGGGGGAATGGCTATGGCTACACCTTC. J is TRBJ1-2 and V is TRBV27, with TRBD1 as a possible D gene (5 bases). This CDR3 contains 14 residues. Per the germline V gene, CDR1 is MNHEY and CDR2 is SMNVEV (reference sequence). Trimming left V 2 bases short and J 4 bases short, with 11 bases between.

The chain is built from TRBV25-1 and TRBJ2-7; D is unclear. Germline lookup yields CDR1 MGHDK and CDR2 SYGVNS. The CDR3 consists of 16 residues. With 3 bases removed from V and 1 base from J, the gap between germline ends came to 16 bases. The CDR3 bases are TGTGCCAGCAGTGACCTTGACTCACCGAGGTCCTACGAGCAGTACTTC. Protein: CASSDLDSPRSYEQYF.

CDR3 region: CASSLSKNSRNTEAFF. The CDR3 nucleotides read TGTGCCAGCAGCTTATCCAAGAACAGCAGGAACACTGAAGCTTTCTTT. This chain joins TRBV7-2 and TRBJ1-1, with no clear D. Trimming shortened V by 2 bases and J by 1 base, and 14 bases separated the two germline ends. Germline loops: CDR1 SGHTA, CDR2 FQGNSA. The CDR3 runs to 16 residues.

The J gene is TRBJ1-5, the V gene TRBV30, with D maybe TRBD1 (5 bases). V lost 0 bases, J lost 6 bases, and 12 bases lay in between. CDR3 size: 14 residues. Germline V gene sequence: CDR1 GTSNPN, CDR2 SVGIG (reference sequence). The chain's CDR3 is CAWSVWQGSQPQHF. CDR3 in DNA: TGTGCCTGGAGTGTATGGCAGGGAAGTCAGCCCCAGCATTTT.

The chain couples TRBV4-3 to TRBJ2-3; 9 bases fit TRBD1. Germline-derived CDR1 and CDR2 are LGHNA and YSLEER. The CDR3 spans 15 residues. The ends lost 4 bases at V and 4 bases at J; junction bases unmatched: 6. CDR3 sequence (DNA): TGCGCCAGCAGCCCGAGACAGGGGGGGGCAGATACGCAGTATTTT. It is translated as CASSPRQGGADTQYF.

This sequence joins TRBV20-1 and TRBJ2-3; D is uncertain. The CDR3 is 11 amino acids. The V and J ends lost 6 bases and 6 bases respectively, with 10 bases between them. Germline values: CDR1 DFQATT, CDR2 SNEGSKA (reference sequence). Here the CDR3 DNA reads TGCAGTGCCAAATTCGGGGATACGCAGTATTTT. Protein: CSAKFGDTQYF.

V gene TRBV6-5 combines with J gene TRBJ1-2, with 7 positions matching TRBD1. V shed 5 bases, J shed 1 base, and the junction held 7 bases outside the gene matches. In germline, CDR1 is MNHEY, CDR2 SVGAGI. The CDR3 totals 15 residues. In nucleotides, the CDR3 is TGTGCCAGCAGTCCGAACAGGGGAGGTAACTATGGCTACACCTTC. Its protein is CASSPNRGGNYGYTF.

This clone was found a few times. The chain combines TRBV2 with TRBJ2-1; 8 bases are a match to TRBD2. After removal of 8 bases from V and 0 bases from J, the junction contained 9 bases not matched to a gene. The CDR3 is 16 residues long. CDR1 is SNHLY and CDR2 is FYNNEI in the germline V gene. Here the CDR3 reads CASLDSGDSSYNEQFF. In DNA, the CDR3 is TGTGCCAGCCTTGATAGCGGGGATAGCTCCTACAATGAGCAGTTCTTC.

Details on this clone: One end of the junction varies from germline; a read error may be responsible. The same CDR3 arises from other DNA sequences in this sample as well. The J gene is TRBJ2-7, the V gene TRBV6-5, with 8 nucleotides matching TRBD2. The CDR3 length is 16 residues. Germline V gene data show CDR1 as MNHEY and CDR2 as SVGAGI. The DNA for the CDR3 is TGTGCCAGCAGTTACCGGACTAGCTTCACTCCCCGCGAGCAATACTTC. Protein: CASSYRTSFTPREQYF.

The rearrangement links TRBV5-4 to TRBJ2-7; D unclear. The CDR3 has 11 amino acids. Per the germline V gene, CDR1 is SGHNT and CDR2 is YYREEE (reference sequence). V was cut by 3 bases and J by 4 bases, with 5 bases left in between. CDR3 region: CASSSQYEQYF. CDR3 DNA: TGTGCCAGCAGCTCCCAATACGAGCAGTACTTC.

The V and J genes are TRBV28 and TRBJ1-4, with D tentatively TRBD1 (6 bases). The CDR3 covers 13 residues. Per the germline V gene, CDR1 is MDHEN and CDR2 is SYDVKM. V lost 8 bases and J 7 bases, leaving 14 bases between the germline ends. CDR3 coding DNA: TGTGCCAGCCTGGGGGCCGAGGGTGAAAAACTGTTTTTT. It is translated as CASLGAEGEKLFF.